Shown below are 20 T cell receptor beta chains from a single sample sequenced in a study of blood T cell repertoires in COVID-19. The method was immunoSEQ multiplex PCR; TCRdb's version includes in-frame clones alone and lacks a portion of them. The sample lists about 190,000 clones, over 75% occurring once. The sample was peripheral blood. The receptors here all came from a woman older than 75 with active or convalescent COVID-19.

The V call is TRBV5-6, the J call TRBJ2-3, with 10 bases aligning to TRBD1. Germline V lookup: CDR1 SGHDT, CDR2 YYEEEE. Trimming took 3 bases from V and 1 from J; bases not matched to a gene: 8. The CDR3 loop spans 17 amino acids. The CDR3 sequence is CASSSNRQGAGTDTQYF. CDR3 nucleotide sequence: TGTGCCAGCAGCTCCAACCGACAGGGGGCAGGCACAGATACGCAGTATTTT.

This chain connects TRBV24-1 to TRBJ2-3, with TRBD2 identical over 8 bases. J was trimmed by 4 bases and V by 4 bases; bases with no gene match: 9. There are 16 residues in the CDR3. Germline CDR1 reads KGHDR; CDR2 reads SFDVKD. The CDR3 is CATSDTGLAPPDTQYF. As DNA, the CDR3 is TGTGCCACCAGTGACACCGGACTAGCCCCCCCAGATACGCAGTATTTT.

This chain links TRBV5-1 with TRBJ2-5, with TRBD2 identical over 8 bases. The trim removed 2 bases at V and 5 bases at J, leaving 11 bases unmatched. From germline, CDR1 is SGHRS and CDR2 YFSETQ. The CDR3 covers 16 residues. The DNA of the CDR3 is TGCGCCAGCAGCTTACGAGCGGGGGCCCCCGGGGAGACCCAGTACTTC. Translated: CASSLRAGAPGETQYF.

V and J are TRBV7-9 and TRBJ1-4, with 7 bases fitting TRBD1. J gave up 7 bases and V 3 bases, and 11 bases lay outside the gene matches. CDR1 and CDR2 (germline): SEHNR, FQNEAQ (reference sequence). The CDR3 consists of 16 residues. CDR3 loop: CASSFGSGTAGEKLFF. The CDR3 nucleotides read TGTGCCAGCAGCTTCGGATCCGGGACAGCGGGTGAAAAACTGTTTTTT.

The chain has TRBV28 and TRBJ2-4, with 9 nucleotides matching TRBD1. The CDR3 extends over 16 amino acids. V lost 5 bases and J lost 3; bases outside the gene matches: 8. Germline-derived CDR1 and CDR2 are MDHEN and SYDVKM. The DNA for the CDR3 is TGTGCCAGCAGTCGATTGACAGGGGGGTTCAAAAACATTCAGTACTTC. Translating it yields CASSRLTGGFKNIQYF.

The V call is TRBV9, the J call TRBJ2-7, with D possibly matching TRBD2 (6 bases). The CDR3 length is 16 residues. The V end was cut by 0 bases, the J end by 4 bases, with 17 bases between. CDR1 is SGDLS, CDR2 YYNGEE, per germline. Written as DNA, the CDR3 is TGTGCCAGCAGCGTAGATTCGGAGGGGACTGGGTACGAGCAGTACTTC. It encodes CASSVDSEGTGYEQYF.

V gene TRBV27 combines with J gene TRBJ1-1; possible D gene TRBD1, 6 bases. This CDR3 spans 12 amino acids. The germline V gene encodes CDR1 MNHEY and CDR2 SMNVEV (reference sequence). Trimming shortened V by 4 bases and J by 10 bases, and 13 bases separated the two germline ends. DNA for the CDR3: TGTGCCAGCAGTTCAACAGGGCCAGGAGCTTTCTTT. Encoded protein: CASSSTGPGAFF.

The gene calls are TRBV19 and TRBJ1-1, with 9 positions matching TRBD1. The CDR3 sequence is 14 residues long. The junction had 3 bases not matched to a gene; V was cut back by 5 bases and J by 2 bases. Germline CDR1 reads LNHDA; CDR2 reads SQIVND (reference sequence). This CDR3 is CASSGDRDNTEAFF. The CDR3 nucleotides are TGTGCCAGTAGTGGGGACAGGGACAACACTGAAGCTTTCTTT.

The chain joins TRBV5-1 to TRBJ1-1; possibly TRBD1 for D (5 bases). CDR1 SGHRS and CDR2 YFSETQ come from the germline V gene. CDR3 size: 15 residues. The ends were cut back, 4 bases at V and 2 bases at J, with 15 bases in the middle. The CDR3 nucleotides are TGCGCCAGCAGCCCCCGGGCAGGGTTAAACACTGAAGCTTTCTTT. Residues: CASSPRAGLNTEAFF.

The chain joins TRBV6-5 to TRBJ1-2; maybe TRBD1 (6 bases). The germline V gene has CDR1 MNHEY and CDR2 SVGAGI. Between the trimmed V and J ends, which lost 7 bases and 9 bases, there was a span of 18 bases. CDR3 size: 13 residues. The CDR3 reads CASTRGGVSSYTF. CDR3 sequence (DNA): TGTGCCAGCACTCGGGGGGGCGTAAGTAGCTACACCTTC.

The chain combines TRBV20-1 with TRBJ2-7; D might be TRBD1 (6 bases). Germline-derived CDR1 and CDR2 are DFQATT and SNEGSKA (reference sequence). The CDR3 runs 13 residues. V was trimmed by 3 bases and J by 3 bases, leaving 12 bases between them. The CDR3 loop reads CSASRDTDYEQYF. CDR3 DNA: TGCAGTGCTAGTCGGGACACTGACTACGAGCAGTACTTC.

The chain links TRBV9 to TRBJ1-6, with D possibly TRBD1 on 5 matching bases. V lost 2 bases and J lost 0, with 9 bases in between. The CDR3 has 16 amino acids. CDR1 is SGDLS and CDR2 is YYNGEE in the germline V gene. As DNA, the CDR3 is TGTGCCAGCAGCGTCGGGGGGAGCTCCTATAATTCACCCCTCCACTTT. Its protein product is CASSVGGSSYNSPLHF.

The chain is built from TRBV28 and TRBJ1-3; no firm D call. The ends were cut back, 3 bases at V and 3 bases at J, with 24 bases in the middle. This CDR3 region has 19 residues. Germline-derived CDR1 and CDR2 are MDHEN and SYDVKM. CDR3 bases: TGTGCCAGCAGTTTTGGTTTGGGGAGGTGGGGTGCCAGTGGAAACACCATATATTTT. It encodes CASSFGLGRWGASGNTIYF.

This clone was observed a handful of times. V and J are TRBV5-1 and TRBJ2-1; TRBD1 aligns across 10 bases. Germline values: CDR1 SGHRS, CDR2 YFSETQ. This CDR3 comprises 17 residues. After removal of 0 bases from V and 6 bases from J, the junction contained 9 bases not matched to a gene. The CDR3 spells CASSLAPRDRGANEQFF. The CDR3 coding sequence is TGCGCCAGCAGCTTGGCCCCGCGGGACAGGGGTGCCAATGAGCAGTTCTTC.

The chain has TRBV6-5 and TRBJ1-6; tentatively, D is TRBD1 (6 bases). V was clipped by 11 bases and J by 6 bases, with 17 bases between them. CDR1 and CDR2 from the germline V gene are MNHEY and SVGAGI. CDR3 size: 14 residues. CDR3 region: CAAGRGGGNSPLHF. CDR3 bases: TGTGCCGCGGGCAGGGGCGGGGGTAATTCACCCCTCCACTTT.

The chain recombines TRBV7-8 with TRBJ2-5; D is possibly TRBD2 (6 bases). V was trimmed by 0 bases and J by 2 bases, leaving 19 bases between them. CDR1 is SGHVS, CDR2 FQNEAQ, per germline. This CDR3 spans 18 amino acids. CDR3 sequence reads: CASSLAGRWKRVQETQYF. In DNA form, the CDR3 reads TGTGCCAGCAGCTTAGCGGGGCGATGGAAGCGGGTACAAGAGACCCAGTACTTC.

This rearrangement joins TRBV10-3 to TRBJ2-7; D is perhaps TRBD1 (5 bases). The CDR3 extends over 14 amino acids. Trimming removed 0 bases at V and 4 bases at J, with 10 bases between. Germline lookup yields CDR1 ENHRY and CDR2 SYGVKD. The CDR3 sequence is CAISESSRVYEQYF. CDR3 coding DNA: TGTGCCATCAGTGAGTCAAGCAGGGTGTACGAGCAGTACTTC.

The chain carries TRBV24-1 and TRBJ2-3; the D gene is possibly TRBD1 (6 bases). CDR1 KGHDR and CDR2 SFDVKD come from the germline V gene. This CDR3 is 15 amino acids long. Between the trimmed V and J ends, which lost 1 base and 3 bases, there was a span of 10 bases. CDR3 region: CATSDFRTETDTQYF. The CDR3 coding sequence is TGTGCCACCAGTGATTTCAGGACAGAAACAGATACGCAGTATTTT.

This clone was seen repeatedly, ten times or more. The chain recombines TRBV3-1 (or the pseudogene TRBV3-2) with TRBJ1-5; possibly TRBD1 for D (5 bases). The CDR3 loop spans 14 amino acids. In germline, CDR1 is LGHDT, CDR2 YNNKEL (reference sequence). V was shortened by 8 bases and J by 1 base, with 12 bases between the two germline ends. CDR3 protein: CASWLGGSNQPQHF. In DNA form, the CDR3 reads TGTGCCAGCTGGCTCGGGGGGAGCAATCAGCCCCAGCATTTT.

The CDR3 DNA is TGTGCCACCCGGACAGGGGGGGCTAGCAATCAGCCCCAGCATTTT. As protein: CATRTGGASNQPQHF. The V call is TRBV28, the J call TRBJ1-5, with 10 bases aligning to TRBD1. CDR3 size: 15 residues. The V and J ends lost 10 bases and 0 bases, in that order; junction bases with no gene match: 6. From germline, CDR1 is MDHEN and CDR2 SYDVKM.